Shown below are 24 T cell receptor beta chains from a single sample sequenced in a study of tumor-infiltrating lymphocytes in localized non-small cell lung cancer. Profiled with immunoSEQ multiplex PCR; TCRdb holds only in-frame clones, not every one. The table shows about 12,000 clones, with roughly 85% occurring only once. Sequencing input: uninvolved lung tissue not adjacent to the tumor. The receptors derive from a human donor with non-small cell lung cancer.

This chain links TRBV4-1 with TRBJ2-3; TRBD2 matches at 12 bases. V was clipped by 0 bases and J by 6 bases; unmatched bases: 7. CDR1 is MGHRA, CDR2 YSYEKL, per germline. The CDR3 is 17 residues long. In nucleotides, the CDR3 is TGCGCCAGCAGCCAAGATGCTAGCGGGGGGGCCTTGGATACGCAGTATTTT. The encoded protein is CASSQDASGGALDTQYF.

The CDR3 nucleotides are TGCGCCAGCAGGACAGGCCAGACGAACACTGAAGCTTTCTTT. Amino acid sequence: CASRTGQTNTEAFF. V gene TRBV5-1 combines with J gene TRBJ1-1, with a tentative D call TRBD1 (6 bases). There are 14 residues in the CDR3. Germline CDR1 reads SGHRS; CDR2 reads YFSETQ. The ends were cut back, 5 bases at V and 1 base at J, with 12 bases in the middle.

The chain uses TRBV4-3 and TRBJ2-1; 8 nucleotides match TRBD2. Germline V CDR1 and CDR2: LGHNA, YSLEER. The CDR3 sequence is 19 residues long. V trimming: 0 bases; J trimming: 0 bases; junction bases outside the gene matches: 10. This CDR3 reads CASSQDGVLAVGSYNEQFF. CDR3 DNA sequence: TGCGCCAGCAGCCAAGATGGTGTACTAGCGGTGGGCTCCTACAATGAGCAGTTCTTC.

This clone appeared a single time. This chain joins TRBV7-8 and TRBJ2-6, with D uncertain. Germline-derived CDR1 and CDR2 are SGHVS and FQNEAQ. The CDR3 contains 20 residues. Deletions cut 6 bases from V and 4 bases from J, with 28 bases between. CDR3 nucleotides: TGTGCCAGCAGTACCGAAATTATGGACGGATATGAGCTCGGGGCCAACGTCCTGACTTTC. It is translated as CASSTEIMDGYELGANVLTF.

The chain joins TRBV5-8 to TRBJ2-7; no clear D. Germline V lookup: CDR1 SGHTS, CDR2 YDEGEE. The V end was cut by 5 bases, the J end by 5 bases, with 14 bases between. The CDR3 loop spans 13 amino acids. The DNA for the CDR3 is TGTGCCAGCAGAAGAGACACGCCGGACGAGCAGTACTTC. Amino acid sequence: CASRRDTPDEQYF. The entire variable domain, with the rest obtained from reference TRBV5-8 and TRBJ2-7, is as follows: EAGVTQSPTHLIKTRGQQATLRCSPISGHTSVYWYQQALGLGLQFLLWYDEGEERNRGNFPPRFSGRQFPNYSSELNVNALELEDSALYLCASRRDTPDEQYFGPGTRLTVT.

The chain couples TRBV6-5 to TRBJ1-2; TRBD1 might be the D (6 bases). Per the germline V gene, CDR1 is MNHEY and CDR2 is SVGAGI. The CDR3 consists of 14 residues. V dropped 7 bases and J dropped 2 bases, with 14 bases sitting between them. Written as DNA, the CDR3 is TGTGCCAGCACCAAGCACGGACAGAACTATGGCTACACCTTC. Protein: CASTKHGQNYGYTF.

This clone has just a few counts. The chain is built from TRBV5-6 and TRBJ2-1; no definite D call. V lost 7 bases, J lost 2 bases, and 13 bases lay in between. Germline V gene sequence: CDR1 SGHDT, CDR2 YYEEEE. The CDR3 spans 14 residues. CDR3 DNA: TGTGCCAGCGGGCGGCGGAAGACCTACAATGAGCAGTTCTTC. Amino acid sequence: CASGRRKTYNEQFF.

CDR3 nucleotides: TGTGCCACCAAAGGGGGGTACGATGAGCAGTTCTTC. Its translation: CATKGGYDEQFF. The chain couples TRBV6-7 to TRBJ2-1; D could derive from TRBD1 or TRBD2 (6 bases each). TRBV6-7 is placed among ORFs of uncertain function. Trimming pared 10 bases from V and 8 bases from J, leaving 15 bases between. This CDR3 has 12 amino acids.

The CDR3 sequence is CASAPNRDRTREQYF. CDR3 nucleotides: TGTGCTAGTGCTCCGAACCGGGACAGGACGCGCGAGCAGTACTTC. The chain is built from TRBV12-5 and TRBJ2-7, with 8 bases lining up with TRBD1. CDR1 is LGHNT, CDR2 FRNRAP, per germline. The CDR3 loop spans 15 amino acids. The V and J ends lost 7 bases and 6 bases, in that order; junction bases with no gene match: 14.

The chain recombines TRBV12-5 with TRBJ2-7; no clear D gene. Germline V gene data show CDR1 as LGHNT and CDR2 as FRNRAP. V was pared by 3 bases and J by 3 bases, with 6 bases between. The CDR3 totals 12 residues. CDR3 in amino acids: CASGFGDYEQYF. The DNA of the CDR3 is TGTGCTAGTGGTTTTGGGGACTACGAGCAGTACTTC.

The chain combines TRBV2 with TRBJ2-1; either TRBD1 or TRBD2 may supply D (5 bases each). Between the trimmed V and J ends, which lost 9 bases and 6 bases, there was a span of 24 bases. The CDR3 totals 16 residues. Looked up from germline, CDR1 is SNHLY and CDR2 is FYNNEI. As DNA, the CDR3 is TGTGCCAGTTCTCGTTACCGGGACCTGAAAGGCAATGAGCAGTTCTTC. Its translation: CASSRYRDLKGNEQFF.

The chain uses TRBV19 and TRBJ1-5; 9 bases map to TRBD1. V trimming: 6 bases; J trimming: 5 bases; junction bases outside the gene matches: 5. Germline CDR1 LNHDA, CDR2 SQIVND (reference sequence). The CDR3 is 14 amino acids. The CDR3, as DNA: TGTGCCAGTAGGGCGGGACAGGGATATCAGCCCCAGCATTTT. This encodes CASRAGQGYQPQHF.

The rearrangement joins TRBV9 to TRBJ1-1; possible D gene TRBD1, 5 bases. The CDR3 consists of 13 residues. Germline assignment: CDR1 SGDLS and CDR2 YYNGEE. The ends were cut back, 3 bases at V and 3 bases at J, with 9 bases in the middle. CDR3 region: CASSGGLHTEAFF. CDR3 sequence (DNA): TGTGCCAGCAGCGGGGGACTGCACACTGAAGCTTTCTTT.

The chain joins TRBV5-5 to TRBJ1-2, with D possibly matching TRBD1 (6 bases). The V gene's germline CDR1 is SGHKS and CDR2 YYEKEE (reference sequence). V dropped 2 bases and J dropped 5 bases, with 19 bases sitting between them. The CDR3 length is 16 residues. CDR3 region: CASSLGEGDGKYGYTF. Here the CDR3 DNA reads TGTGCCAGCAGCTTAGGCGAGGGGGACGGAAAATATGGCTACACCTTC. Complete variable domain (other parts from reference TRBV5-5 and TRBJ1-2): DAGVTQSPTHLIKTRGQQVTLRCSPISGHKSVSWYQQVLGQGPQFIFQYYEKEERGRGNFPDRFSARQFPNYSSELNVNALLLGDSALYLCASSLGEGDGKYGYTFGSGTRLTVV.

The chain couples TRBV2 to TRBJ1-2; D not resolved. Germline-derived CDR1 and CDR2 are SNHLY and FYNNEI. V was clipped by 4 bases and J by 8 bases, with 11 bases between them. This CDR3 comprises 12 residues. CDR3 bases: TGTGCCAGCAGTGCAAGACTTGGGGGCTACACCTTC. Translation gives CASSARLGGYTF.

The chain recombines TRBV5-1 with TRBJ1-4, with TRBD1 identical over 7 bases. CDR1 and CDR2 from the germline V gene are SGHRS and YFSETQ. The CDR3 runs 15 residues. Trimming at V came to 1 base and at J to 5 bases, leaving 5 bases not matched to a gene. CDR3 in amino acids: CASSLYGTANEKLFF. CDR3 bases: TGCGCCAGCAGCTTGTACGGGACAGCGAATGAAAAACTGTTTTTT. The entire variable domain, with the rest obtained from reference TRBV5-1 and TRBJ1-4, is as follows: KAGVTQTPRYLIKTRGQQVTLSCSPISGHRSVSWYQQTPGQGLQFLFEYFSETQRNKGNFPGRFSGRQFSNSRSEMNVSTLELGDSALYLCASSLYGTANEKLFFGSGTQLSVL.

The chain links TRBV19 to TRBJ2-3, with D perhaps TRBD2 (6 bases). Germline values: CDR1 LNHDA, CDR2 SQIVND (reference sequence). V was trimmed by 4 bases and J by 4 bases, leaving 9 bases between them. There are 13 residues in the CDR3. DNA of the CDR3: TGTGCCAGTAGTACCCCGGGGGCAGATACGCAGTATTTT. It is translated as CASSTPGADTQYF.

The chain joins TRBV4-3 to TRBJ2-1; D remains unclear. The CDR3 runs 17 residues. V dropped 0 bases and J dropped 2 bases, with 14 bases sitting between them. CDR1 and CDR2 (germline): LGHNA, YSLEER. CDR3 coding DNA: TGCGCCAGCAGCCAAGATCGGTATAATAGCCCCTACAATGAGCAGTTCTTC. Translation gives CASSQDRYNSPYNEQFF.

This clone was counted between two and nine times. V gene TRBV5-1 combines with J gene TRBJ1-1; 9 bases agree with TRBD1. The CDR3 length is 16 residues. V lost 1 base to trimming and J lost 6 bases; unmatched junction nucleotides: 10. The germline gives CDR1 SGHRS, CDR2 YFSETQ. CDR3 sequence (DNA): TGCGCCAGCAGCTTGACAGGGGGCCTTAGTCTGGCTGAAGCTTTCTTT. As protein: CASSLTGGLSLAEAFF.

The V call is TRBV4-2, the J call TRBJ1-1; perhaps TRBD1 as D (6 bases). The length of the CDR3 is 14 residues. Between the trimmed V and J ends, which lost 7 bases and 4 bases, there was a span of 16 bases. Germline V CDR1 and CDR2: LGHNA, YNFKEQ. The CDR3 is CASNQNRVATEAFF. In nucleotides, the CDR3 is TGTGCCAGCAACCAGAACAGGGTAGCCACTGAAGCTTTCTTT.

The chain has TRBV2 and TRBJ1-2, with a weak D call TRBD1 (6 bases). Germline V gives CDR1 SNHLY, CDR2 FYNNEI. V lost 6 bases, J lost 3 bases, and 17 bases lay in between. The CDR3 totals 15 residues. The CDR3 region has the DNA TGTGCCAGCAGATTTGTGGCAGGGGAGGACTATGGCTACACCTTC. Translation gives CASRFVAGEDYGYTF. The full variable domain, in which reference TRBV2 and TRBJ1-2 provide the parts outside the CDR3, is EPEVTQTPSHQVTQMGQEVILRCVPISNHLYFYWYRQILGQKVEFLVSFYNNEISEKSEIFDDQFSVERPDGSNFTLKIRSTKLEDSAMYFCASRFVAGEDYGYTFGSGTRLTVV.

This chain uses TRBV6-5 with TRBJ1-1, with 7 bases identical to TRBD1. The CDR3 extends over 14 amino acids. The germline CDR1 and CDR2 sequences are MNHEY and SVGAGI. Trimming at V came to 6 bases and at J to 2 bases, leaving 6 bases not matched to a gene. For the CDR3, the DNA is TGTGCCAGCAGCAGACAGGGATTAAACACTGAAGCTTTCTTT. This gives the protein CASSRQGLNTEAFF.

The chain links TRBV5-5 to TRBJ1-1, with D perhaps TRBD1 (5 bases). The germline V and J ends were trimmed by 3 bases and 3 bases, with 15 bases remaining between them. The CDR3 covers 15 residues. Germline CDR1 SGHKS, CDR2 YYEKEE (reference sequence). The CDR3 region has the DNA TGTGCCAGCAGCTGGGGGACGGGGGATTACACTGAAGCTTTCTTT. The encoded protein is CASSWGTGDYTEAFF.

The J gene is TRBJ1-6, the V gene TRBV30; 8 nucleotides match TRBD1. Germline CDR1 is GTSNPN and CDR2 is SVGIG (reference sequence). With 1 base clipped from V and 6 bases from J, the junction kept 5 bases outside the gene matches. The length of the CDR3 is 15 residues. The CDR3 sequence: CAWSEGQGSNSPLHF. The DNA of the CDR3 is TGTGCCTGGAGTGAAGGACAGGGTTCTAATTCACCCCTCCACTTT.